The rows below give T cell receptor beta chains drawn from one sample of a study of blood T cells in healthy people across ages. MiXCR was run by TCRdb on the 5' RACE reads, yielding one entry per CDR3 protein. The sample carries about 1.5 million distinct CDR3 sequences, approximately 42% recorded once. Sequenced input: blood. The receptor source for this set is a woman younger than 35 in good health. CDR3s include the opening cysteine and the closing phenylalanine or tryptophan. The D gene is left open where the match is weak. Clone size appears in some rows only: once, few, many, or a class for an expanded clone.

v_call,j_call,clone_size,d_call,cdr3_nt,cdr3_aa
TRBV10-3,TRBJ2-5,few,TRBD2,TGTGCCATCAGTGAGTCAACTAGCGGGGGATTTGGTGAGACCCAGTACTTC,CAISESTSGGFGETQYF
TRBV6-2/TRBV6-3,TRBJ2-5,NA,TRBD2,TGTGCCAGCAGTTACTCCCGCGGACTAGCGGGGCGGGGAGAGACCCAGTACTTC,CASSYSRGLAGRGETQYF
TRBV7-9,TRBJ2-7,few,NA,TGTGCCAGCAGCCCCCAGGGGGGGACCTTCTACGAGCAGTACTTC,CASSPQGGTFYEQYF
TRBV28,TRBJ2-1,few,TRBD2,TGTGCCAGCAGTTCTCCGGGGACTAGCGCGGGGGCCTACAATGAGCAGTTCTTC,CASSSPGTSAGAYNEQFF
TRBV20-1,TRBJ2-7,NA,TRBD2,TGCAGTGCTAGGGCTAGCGGGTACAATGAGCAGTACTTC,CSARASGYNEQYF
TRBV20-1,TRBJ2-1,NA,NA,TGCAGTGCTAGGACAGTCTACAATGAGCAGTTCTTC,CSARTVYNEQFF
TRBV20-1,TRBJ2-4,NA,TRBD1,TGCAGTGCTCGATGGACAGGATACCTAGCCAAAAACATTCAGTACTTC,CSARWTGYLAKNIQYF
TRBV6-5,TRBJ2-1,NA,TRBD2,TGTGCCAGCAGTAAGACTAGCGGGAGTTTTGGTGAGCAGTTCTTC,CASSKTSGSFGEQFF
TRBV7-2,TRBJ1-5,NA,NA,TGTGCCAGCAGTCCAGGAGGGGTGGGCAGTCAGCCCCAGCATTTT,CASSPGGVGSQPQHF
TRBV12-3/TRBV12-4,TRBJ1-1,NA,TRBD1,TGTGCCAGCAGTGTCCAGGGGGCGGTCACTGAAGCTTTCTTT,CASSVQGAVTEAFF
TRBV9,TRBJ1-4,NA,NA,TGTGCCAGCAGCGCGACGGGGTCTAATGAAAAACTGTTTTTT,CASSATGSNEKLFF
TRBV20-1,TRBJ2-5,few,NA,TGCAGTGCTAGAGTTTTCCTGATGGAGACCCAGTACTTC,CSARVFLMETQYF
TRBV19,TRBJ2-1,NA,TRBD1,TGTGCCACCAAAGGACAGGCAGGGAATGAGCAGTTCTTC,CATKGQAGNEQFF
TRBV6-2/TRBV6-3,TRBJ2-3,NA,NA,TGTGCCAGCAGTTACTCGGTTCAGCGGGTCACAGATACGCAGTATTTT,CASSYSVQRVTDTQYF
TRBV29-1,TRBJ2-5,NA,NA,TGCAGCGTTGAAGGACGGCCAGAGACCCAGTACTTC,CSVEGRPETQYF
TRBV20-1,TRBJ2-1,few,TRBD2,TGCAGTGCTAGCCCCCTGGTGCGGGGGGACTACAATGAGCAGTTCTTC,CSASPLVRGDYNEQFF
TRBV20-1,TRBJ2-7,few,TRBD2,TGCAGTGCTAGAGAGGCTAGCGGGGGCTACGAGCAGTACTTC,CSAREASGGYEQYF
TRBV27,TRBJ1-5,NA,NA,TGTGCCAGCAGTCCCCGGGGGTTCCCTAATCAGCCCCAGCATTTT,CASSPRGFPNQPQHF
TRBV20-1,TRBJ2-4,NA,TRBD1,TGCAGTGCTCCGGACAGGGTTGAGGCCAAAAACATTCAGTACTTC,CSAPDRVEAKNIQYF
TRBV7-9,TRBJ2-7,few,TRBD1,TGTGCCAGCAGCCGGGACAGATTTATCGACTACGAGCAGTACTTC,CASSRDRFIDYEQYF
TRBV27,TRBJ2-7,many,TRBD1,TGTGCCAGCAGCTTAGCGGGACAGGGGGCTTACGAGCAGTACTTC,CASSLAGQGAYEQYF
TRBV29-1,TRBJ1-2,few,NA,TGCAGCGTTGAAGGGCAGGGGCAGGGCTACACCTTC,CSVEGQGQGYTF
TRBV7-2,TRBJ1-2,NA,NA,TGTGCCAGCAGCTTAGACCCCCACCCCAACTATGGCTACACCTTC,CASSLDPHPNYGYTF
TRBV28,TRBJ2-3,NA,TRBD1,TGTGCCAGCAGTGCTACAGGGGCCCCTACAGATACGCAGTATTTT,CASSATGAPTDTQYF
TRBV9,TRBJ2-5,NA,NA,TGTGCCAGCAGCGGGCGGGCAGGAGCAGAAGAGACCCAGTACTTC,CASSGRAGAEETQYF
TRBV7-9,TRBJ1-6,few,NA,TGTGCCAGCAGCCCCAGCCGGCAGGGCAGTTCACCCCTCCACTTT,CASSPSRQGSSPLHF
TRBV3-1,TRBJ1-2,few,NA,TGTGCCAGCAGCCAAGGAGGGTTGGTCGGCTACACCTTC,CASSQGGLVGYTF
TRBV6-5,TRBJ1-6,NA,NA,TGTGCCAGCAGTGGAACGGGACGGCGGAATTCACCCCTCCACTTT,CASSGTGRRNSPLHF
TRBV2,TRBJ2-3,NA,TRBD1,TGTGCCGGCAGAGGACAGGGGCTTCTCGGCACAGATACGCAGTATTTT,CAGRGQGLLGTDTQYF
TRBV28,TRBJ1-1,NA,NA,TGTGCCAGCAGTTTATACCGCTATGACACTGAAGCTTTCTTT,CASSLYRYDTEAFF
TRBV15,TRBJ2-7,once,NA,TGTGCCACCGGTGCAGGGTTCTACGAGCAGTACTTC,CATGAGFYEQYF
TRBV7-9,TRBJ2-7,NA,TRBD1,TGTGCCAGCAGCTCAGCAGGGGGATACTACAATGAGCAGTACTTC,CASSSAGGYYNEQYF
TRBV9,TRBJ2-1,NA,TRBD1,TGTGCCAGCAGCGATGGGGGACAGGGTCACAATGAGCAGTTCTTC,CASSDGGQGHNEQFF
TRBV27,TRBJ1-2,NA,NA,TGTGCCAGCAGTTTACAAGAGGGGGGAGGACACTATGGCTACACCTTC,CASSLQEGGGHYGYTF
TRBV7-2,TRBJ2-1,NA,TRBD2,TGTGCCAGCAGCTTAGTAGGTAGCGGGAGGATCCACAATGAGCAGTTCTTC,CASSLVGSGRIHNEQFF
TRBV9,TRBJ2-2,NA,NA,TGTGCCAGCAGCGTAGGTGGGAGTCCCACCGGGGAGCTGTTTTTT,CASSVGGSPTGELFF
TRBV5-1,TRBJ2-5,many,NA,TGTGCCAGCAGTTTAGAGGGTTTGGAGACCCAGTACTTC,CASSLEGLETQYF
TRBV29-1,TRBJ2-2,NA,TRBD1,TGCAGCGCGGGGACAGGGGGAGTCACCGGGGAGCTGTTTTTT,CSAGTGGVTGELFF
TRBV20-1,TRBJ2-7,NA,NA,TGCAGTGCTCTACAGGGAGACTACGAGCAGTACTTC,CSALQGDYEQYF
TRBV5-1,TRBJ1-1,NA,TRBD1,TGCGCCAGCAGCTTGGGCCCCGACAGGGTCGGCACTGAAGCTTTCTTT,CASSLGPDRVGTEAFF
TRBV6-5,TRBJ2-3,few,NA,TGTGCCAGCAGTCGCAGAGTGGCGGATACGCAGTATTTT,CASSRRVADTQYF
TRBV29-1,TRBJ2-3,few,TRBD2,TGCAGCGTTTTAGCGGGAGGGGTAGATACGCAGTATTTT,CSVLAGGVDTQYF
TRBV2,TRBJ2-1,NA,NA,TGTGCCAGCAGGGACGGAGCCAGCTCCTACAATGAGCAGTTCTTC,CASRDGASSYNEQFF
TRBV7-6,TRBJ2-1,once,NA,TGTACCAGCAGCTTAGGGGGTCCTAACAATGAGCAGTTCTTC,CTSSLGGPNNEQFF
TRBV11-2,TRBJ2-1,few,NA,TGTGCCAGCAGCTTGACCCTAGCGAGCTCCTACAATGAGCAGTTCTTC,CASSLTLASSYNEQFF
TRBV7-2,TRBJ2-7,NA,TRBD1,TGTGCCAGCAGCTTAGATGACAGGGAAGGATACGAGCAGTACTTC,CASSLDDREGYEQYF
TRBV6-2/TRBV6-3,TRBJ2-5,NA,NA,TGTGCCAGCATCCTACGGGAAGCAGAGACCCAGTACTTC,CASILREAETQYF
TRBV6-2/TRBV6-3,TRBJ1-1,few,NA,TGTGCCAGCAGCCCCTATAAACCGAACACTGAAGCTTTCTTT,CASSPYKPNTEAFF
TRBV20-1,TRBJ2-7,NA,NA,TGCAGTGCTAGTGAGGGGATGGGGTACGAGCAGTACTTC,CSASEGMGYEQYF
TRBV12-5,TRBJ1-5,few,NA,TGTGCTAGTGGTTTGGTACTTCGCGGATCGGGTCAGCCCCAGCATTTT,CASGLVLRGSGQPQHF
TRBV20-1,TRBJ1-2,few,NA,TGCAGTGCGAGGGTGAAATTTGGCTACACCTTC,CSARVKFGYTF
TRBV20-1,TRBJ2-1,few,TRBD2,TGCAGTGCCGAGACGCGGGAGGTCTCCTACAATGAGCAGTTCTTC,CSAETREVSYNEQFF
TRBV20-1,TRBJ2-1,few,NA,TGCAGTGCTAGAGGAGGCGGGTACTCCTACAATGAGCAGTTCTTC,CSARGGGYSYNEQFF
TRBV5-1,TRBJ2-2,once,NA,TGCGCCAGCGGCGGAGTGGCCGGGGAGCTGTTTTTT,CASGGVAGELFF
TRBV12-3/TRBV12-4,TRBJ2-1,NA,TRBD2,TGTGCCAGCAGTCAGACACTAGCGGGAGGATCCTACAATGAGCAGTTCTTC,CASSQTLAGGSYNEQFF
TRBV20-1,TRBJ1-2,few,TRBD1,TGCAGTGCTCGGGACAGGGTCGTCTATGGCTACACCTTC,CSARDRVVYGYTF
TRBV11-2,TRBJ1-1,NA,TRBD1,TGTGCCAGCGGGAAAGACAGGGGGGGAGCTTTCTTT,CASGKDRGGAFF